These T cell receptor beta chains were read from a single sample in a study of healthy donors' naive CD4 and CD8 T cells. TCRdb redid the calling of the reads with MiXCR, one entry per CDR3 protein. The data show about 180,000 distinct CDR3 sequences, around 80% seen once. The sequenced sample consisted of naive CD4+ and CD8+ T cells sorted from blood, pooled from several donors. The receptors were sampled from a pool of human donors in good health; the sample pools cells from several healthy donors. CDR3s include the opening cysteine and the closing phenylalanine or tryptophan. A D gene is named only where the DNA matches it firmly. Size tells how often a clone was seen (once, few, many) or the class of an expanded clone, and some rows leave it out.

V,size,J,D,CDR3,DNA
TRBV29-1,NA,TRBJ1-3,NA,CSVEDPRGTGNTIYF,TGCAGCGTTGAAGATCCCAGGGGAACTGGAAACACCATATATTTT
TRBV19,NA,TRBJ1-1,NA,CASSHTMNTEAFF,TGTGCCAGTAGTCATACAATGAACACTGAAGCTTTCTTT
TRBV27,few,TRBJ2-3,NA,CASNTLAPWGTDTQYF,TGTGCCAGCAATACCTTAGCCCCGTGGGGCACAGATACGCAGTATTTT
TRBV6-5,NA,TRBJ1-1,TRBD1,CASSRQGGNTEAFF,TGTGCCAGCAGTAGACAGGGGGGGAACACTGAAGCTTTCTTT
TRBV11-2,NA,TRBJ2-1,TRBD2,CASSFPGGNEQFF,TGTGCCAGCAGCTTCCCGGGGGGCAATGAGCAGTTCTTC
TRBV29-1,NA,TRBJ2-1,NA,CSVEDSGGGSYNEQFF,TGCAGCGTTGAAGATAGCGGAGGGGGCTCCTACAATGAGCAGTTCTTC
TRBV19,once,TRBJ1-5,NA,CASSINYRSNQPQHF,TGTGCCAGTAGTATTAATTACCGTAGCAATCAGCCCCAGCATTTT
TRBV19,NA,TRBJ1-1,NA,CASSIGRGGDTEAFF,TGTGCCAGTAGTATCGGCAGGGGAGGAGACACTGAAGCTTTCTTT
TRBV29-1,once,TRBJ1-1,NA,CSVEGSERMVNTEAFF,TGCAGCGTTGAAGGGTCAGAGAGGATGGTGAACACTGAAGCTTTCTTT
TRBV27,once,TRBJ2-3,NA,CASRYLCIRASTDTQYF,TGTGCCAGCAGATACCTTTGTATACGGGCTAGCACAGATACGCAGTATTTT
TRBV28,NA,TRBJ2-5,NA,CASSFLEQETQYF,TGTGCCAGCAGTTTTTTGGAGCAGGAGACCCAGTACTTC
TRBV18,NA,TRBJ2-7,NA,CASSPYVNSYEQYF,TGTGCCAGCTCACCATATGTCAACTCCTACGAGCAGTACTTC
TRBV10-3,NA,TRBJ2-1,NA,CAISEPAEAAYNEQFF,TGTGCCATCAGTGAACCAGCGGAGGCGGCCTACAATGAGCAGTTCTTC
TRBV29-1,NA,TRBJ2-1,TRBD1,CSVVGQGVYNEQFF,TGCAGCGTTGTCGGACAGGGCGTTTACAATGAGCAGTTCTTC
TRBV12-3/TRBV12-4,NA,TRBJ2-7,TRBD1,CVSSFGQGEQYF,TGTGTCAGCAGTTTCGGACAGGGCGAGCAGTACTTC
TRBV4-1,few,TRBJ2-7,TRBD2,CASSRTSGDYEQYF,TGTGCCAGCAGTCGGACTAGCGGGGACTACGAGCAGTACTTC
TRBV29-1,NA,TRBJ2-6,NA,CSAAGESSGANVLTF,TGCAGCGCCGCTGGGGAGAGCTCTGGGGCCAACGTCCTGACTTTC
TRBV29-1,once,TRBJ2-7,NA,CSVPSIVGRGGEQYF,TGCAGCGTCCCAAGTATTGTGGGCAGGGGAGGCGAGCAGTACTTC
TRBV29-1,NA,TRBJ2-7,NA,CSADDMYEQYF,TGCAGCGCCGACGACATGTACGAGCAGTACTTC
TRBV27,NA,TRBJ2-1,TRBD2,CASNGRMSNEQFF,TGTGCCAGCAACGGGAGGATGAGTAATGAGCAGTTCTTC
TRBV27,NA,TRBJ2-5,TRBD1,CASSLSWTGRLETQYF,TGTGCCAGCAGTTTATCGTGGACAGGGAGGTTGGAGACCCAGTACTTC
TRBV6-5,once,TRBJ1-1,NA,CASSQLGTEAFF,TGTGCCAGCAGCCAACTGGGGACTGAAGCTTTCTTT
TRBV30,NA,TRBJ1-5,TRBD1,CACDRGRNQPQHF,TGTGCCTGCGACAGGGGGCGGAATCAGCCCCAGCATTTT
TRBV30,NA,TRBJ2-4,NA,CAWSTGTKNIQYF,TGTGCCTGGAGTACAGGGACCAAAAACATTCAGTACTTC
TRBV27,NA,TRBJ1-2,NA,CASSPMGPAYGYTF,TGTGCCAGCAGTCCCATGGGCCCGGCCTATGGCTACACCTTC
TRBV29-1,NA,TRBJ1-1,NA,CSTRDSPLNTEAFF,TGCAGCACCCGAGACAGCCCGCTGAACACTGAAGCTTTCTTT
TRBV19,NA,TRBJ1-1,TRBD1,CASIRAGGWNTEAFF,TGTGCCAGTATTCGGGCAGGGGGCTGGAACACTGAAGCTTTCTTT
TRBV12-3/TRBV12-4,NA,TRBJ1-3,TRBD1,CASSLDRGRLDTIYF,TGTGCCAGCAGTTTGGACAGGGGCCGCCTGGACACCATATATTTT
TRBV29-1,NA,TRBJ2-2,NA,CSVDGRYTGELFF,TGCAGCGTTGATGGCAGATACACCGGGGAGCTGTTTTTT
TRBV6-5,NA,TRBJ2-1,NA,CASSYGNGNEQFF,TGTGCCAGCAGTTACGGTAATGGGAATGAGCAGTTCTTC
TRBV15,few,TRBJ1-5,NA,CATSTGWGNQPQHF,TGTGCCACCAGCACAGGGTGGGGCAATCAGCCCCAGCATTTT
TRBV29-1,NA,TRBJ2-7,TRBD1,CSAEKDRDYEQYF,TGCAGCGCCGAAAAAGACAGGGACTACGAGCAGTACTTC
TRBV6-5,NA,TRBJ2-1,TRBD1,CASSPTGDEQFF,TGTGCCAGCAGTCCGACAGGGGATGAGCAGTTCTTC
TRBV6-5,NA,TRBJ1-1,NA,CASSYSGRRDTEAFF,TGTGCCAGCAGTTACTCGGGCAGGAGGGACACTGAAGCTTTCTTT
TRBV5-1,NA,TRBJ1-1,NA,CASSISALPNTEAFF,TGCGCCAGCAGCATATCAGCTTTACCAAACACTGAAGCTTTCTTT
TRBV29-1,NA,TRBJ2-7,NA,CSFKSDEQYF,TGCAGCTTCAAAAGTGACGAGCAGTACTTC
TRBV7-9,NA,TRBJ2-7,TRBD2,CASSLVAGIYEQYF,TGTGCCAGCAGCTTAGTAGCGGGGATATACGAGCAGTACTTC
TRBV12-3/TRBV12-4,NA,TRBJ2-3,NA,CASSPFRLGTDTQYF,TGTGCCAGCAGTCCTTTCCGCCTTGGTACAGATACGCAGTATTTT
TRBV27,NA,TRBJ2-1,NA,CASSLVTGSYNEQFF,TGTGCCAGCAGTTTAGTGACCGGCTCCTACAATGAGCAGTTCTTC
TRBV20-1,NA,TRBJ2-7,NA,CSARDFGLGQYF,TGCAGTGCTAGAGATTTCGGATTGGGGCAGTACTTC
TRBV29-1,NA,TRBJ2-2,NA,CSVRGNTGELFF,TGCAGCGTGCGAGGAAACACCGGGGAGCTGTTTTTT